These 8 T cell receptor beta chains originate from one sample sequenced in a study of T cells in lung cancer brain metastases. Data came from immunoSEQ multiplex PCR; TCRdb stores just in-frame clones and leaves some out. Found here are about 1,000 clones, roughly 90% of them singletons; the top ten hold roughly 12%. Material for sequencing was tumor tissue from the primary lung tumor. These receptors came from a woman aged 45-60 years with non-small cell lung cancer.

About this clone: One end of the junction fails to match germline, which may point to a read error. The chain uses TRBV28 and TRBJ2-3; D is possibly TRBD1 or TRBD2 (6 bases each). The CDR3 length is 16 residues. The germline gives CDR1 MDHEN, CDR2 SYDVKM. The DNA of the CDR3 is TGTGCCAGCAGCCCGACGGGGTTCGGGGGCACAGATATGCAGTATTTT. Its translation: CASSPTGFGGTDMQYF. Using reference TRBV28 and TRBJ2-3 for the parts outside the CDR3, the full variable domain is DVKVTQSSRYLVKRTGEKVFLECVQDMDHENMFWYRQDPGLGLRLIYFSYDVKMKEKGDIPEGYSVSREKKERFSLILESASTNQTSMYLCASSPTGFGGTDMQYFGPGTRLTVL.

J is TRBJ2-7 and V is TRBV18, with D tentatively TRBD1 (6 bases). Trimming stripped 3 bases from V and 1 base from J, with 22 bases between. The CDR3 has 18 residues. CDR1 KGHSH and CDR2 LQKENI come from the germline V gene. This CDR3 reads CASSPQGLVRGSSYEQYF. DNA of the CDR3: TGTGCCAGCTCACCTCAGGGGCTCGTACGGGGAAGTTCCTACGAGCAGTACTTC.

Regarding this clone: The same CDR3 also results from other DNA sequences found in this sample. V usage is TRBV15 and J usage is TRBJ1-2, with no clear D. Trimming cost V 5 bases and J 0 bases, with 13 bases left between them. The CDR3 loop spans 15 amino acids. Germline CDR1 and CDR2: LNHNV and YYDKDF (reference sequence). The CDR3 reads CATSLLTVSNYGYTF. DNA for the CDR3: TGTGCCACCAGCCTTCTTACAGTATCTAACTATGGCTACACCTTC.

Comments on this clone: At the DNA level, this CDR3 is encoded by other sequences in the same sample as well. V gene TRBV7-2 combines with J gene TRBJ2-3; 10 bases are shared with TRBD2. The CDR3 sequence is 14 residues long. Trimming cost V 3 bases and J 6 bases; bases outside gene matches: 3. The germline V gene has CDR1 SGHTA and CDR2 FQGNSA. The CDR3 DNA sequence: TGTGCCAGCAGCTTGGGTAGCGGGAGGGATACGCAGTATTTT. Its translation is CASSLGSGRDTQYF.

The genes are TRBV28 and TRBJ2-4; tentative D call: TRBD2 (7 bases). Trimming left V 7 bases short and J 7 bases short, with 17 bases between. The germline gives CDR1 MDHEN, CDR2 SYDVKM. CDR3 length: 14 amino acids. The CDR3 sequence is CASKPGGHRNIQYF. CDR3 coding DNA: TGTGCCAGCAAACCCGGGGGGCATAGGAACATTCAGTACTTC.

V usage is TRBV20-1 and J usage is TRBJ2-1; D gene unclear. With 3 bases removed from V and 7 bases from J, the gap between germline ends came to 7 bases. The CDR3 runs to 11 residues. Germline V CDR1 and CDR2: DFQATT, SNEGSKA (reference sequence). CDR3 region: CSASALNEQFF. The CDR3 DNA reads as TGCAGTGCTAGCGCCTTGAATGAGCAGTTCTTC.

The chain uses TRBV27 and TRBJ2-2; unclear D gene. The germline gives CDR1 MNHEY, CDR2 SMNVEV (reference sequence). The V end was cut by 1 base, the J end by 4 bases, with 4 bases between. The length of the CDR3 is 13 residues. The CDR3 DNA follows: TGTGCCAGCAGTTTATGGGGCACCGGGGAGCTGTTTTTT. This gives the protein CASSLWGTGELFF.

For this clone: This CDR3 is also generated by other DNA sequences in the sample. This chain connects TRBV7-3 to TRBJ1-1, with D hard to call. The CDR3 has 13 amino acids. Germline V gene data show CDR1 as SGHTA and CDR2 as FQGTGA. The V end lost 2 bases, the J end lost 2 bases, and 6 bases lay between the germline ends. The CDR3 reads CASSLDLNTEAFF. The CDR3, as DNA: TGTGCCAGCAGCTTAGACTTAAACACTGAAGCTTTCTTT.